The following is a T cell receptor beta chain sequence with its context. The sample comes from a study of cytomegalovirus exposure and HLA in healthy donors. Study summary: The use of the same platform for the 100 to 150 validation repertoires and the 666 first-cohort repertoires was reported by a later analysis.

Germline loops: CDR1 MNHNS, CDR2 SASEGT. V dropped 6 bases and J dropped 2; count of bases not matched to a gene: 14. The CDR3 extends over 18 amino acids. Measured with immunoSEQ multiplex PCR; TCRdb has only the in-frame clones, and not every one. This repertoire shows about 120,000 clones, approximately 87% found once; its top ten account for around 1.4%. This TCR was recovered from a woman between 25 and 40 years old in good health and CMV-seropositive. The chain links TRBV6-1 to TRBJ2-3, with TRBD2 matching 10 bases. Sample: PBMCs. DNA of the CDR3: TGTGCCAGCAGCGAACTTCGTACGAGCGGGGGGGTCACAGATACGCAGTATTTT. It specifies CASSELRTSGGVTDTQYF.